This passage covers 12 T cell receptor beta chains from one sample sequenced in a study of CD8+ T cells in alopecia areata. As for treatment: oral pan-JAK inhibitor, 5-10 mg twice daily. In each case, RNA was isolated and then reverse transcribed into cDNA as the sequencing template. Sequencing was performed with immunoSEQ multiplex PCR; in TCRdb, only in-frame clones are kept and a portion is missing. The repertoire consists of fewer than 250,000 clones, with 55% to 70% occurring once and the leading ten covering roughly 0.7%. The specimen was CD4+ T cells sorted from blood, collected at week 4, from a patient treated with tofacitinib. The origin of the receptors is a human donor with alopecia areata.

A few counts support this clone. This chain connects TRBV29-1 to TRBJ2-2; D perhaps matches TRBD1 (5 bases). The CDR3 is made up of 14 amino acids. The germline gives CDR1 SQVTM, CDR2 ANQGSEA. The germline V and J ends were trimmed by 7 bases and 5 bases, with 17 bases remaining between them. CDR3 nucleotide sequence: TGCAGCGGTCGTATGGGGCCCGCTACCGGGGAGCTGTTTTTT. Translated, it gives CSGRMGPATGELFF.

This clone came up a few times. For the CDR3, the DNA is TGTGCCAGCAGCTCTACTAGCGGAATAAGCTCCTACAATGAGCAGTTCTTC. Its protein product is CASSSTSGISSYNEQFF. The chain combines TRBV7-3 with TRBJ2-1; 8 bases match TRBD2. V lost 4 bases and J lost 0; bases outside the gene matches: 8. CDR1 and CDR2 (germline): SGHTA, FQGTGA. This CDR3 region has 17 residues.

This clone showed up just a few times. The CDR3 DNA is TGTGCCAGCAGACCCCTCCTGGGAAGGGACGAGCAGTACTTC. It specifies CASRPLLGRDEQYF. The gene calls are TRBV6-5 and TRBJ2-7; D not certain. Trimming took off 6 bases at V and 5 bases at J, with 17 bases between the two ends. CDR3 length: 14 amino acids. The germline V gene encodes CDR1 MNHEY and CDR2 SVGAGI.

The chain uses TRBV5-1 and TRBJ2-5; D not certain. V shed 0 bases and J shed 3 bases, with 6 bases lying between them. In germline, CDR1 is SGHRS, CDR2 YFSETQ. This CDR3 comprises 13 residues. CDR3 bases: TGCGCCAGCAGCTTGGACGTAGAAGAGACCCAGTACTTC. Encoded protein: CASSLDVEETQYF. The complete variable domain, with remaining parts taken from reference TRBV5-1 and TRBJ2-5, reads KAGVTQTPRYLIKTRGQQVTLSCSPISGHRSVSWYQQTPGQGLQFLFEYFSETQRNKGNFPGRFSGRQFSNSRSEMNVSTLELGDSALYLCASSLDVEETQYFGPGTRLLVL.

The chain has TRBV4-1 and TRBJ2-2; 7 bases are a match to TRBD2. The J segment lost 5 bases and the V segment lost 4 bases, leaving 10 bases of the junction unmatched. CDR1 and CDR2 from the germline V gene are MGHRA and YSYEKL. This CDR3 has 16 residues. The CDR3 spells CASSPGGRIDTGELFF. In DNA form, the CDR3 reads TGCGCCAGCAGCCCGGGGGGTAGGATAGATACCGGGGAGCTGTTTTTT.

This clone was recorded once. This chain uses TRBV7-2 with TRBJ1-2, with D tentatively TRBD1 (5 bases). The length of the CDR3 is 14 residues. Germline CDR1 is SGHTA and CDR2 is FQGNSA. V was cut by 0 bases and J by 5 bases, with 10 bases left in between. The CDR3 coding sequence is TGTGCCAGCAGCTTAGCGGGGGAGGGGTATGGCTACACCTTC. As protein: CASSLAGEGYGYTF.

The rearrangement joins TRBV7-9 to TRBJ1-4; the D is unclear. V was pared by 5 bases and J by 8 bases, with 12 bases between. From germline, CDR1 is SEHNR and CDR2 FQNEAQ (reference sequence). The CDR3 is made up of 13 amino acids. CDR3 in amino acids: CASSRPGREKLFF. In DNA, the CDR3 is TGTGCCAGCAGCCGACCGGGGAGGGAAAAACTGTTTTTT.

This rearrangement joins TRBV5-1 to TRBJ2-1, with D possibly matching TRBD2 (5 bases). This CDR3 is 14 amino acids long. Germline CDR1 reads SGHRS; CDR2 reads YFSETQ. Between the trimmed V and J ends, which lost 2 bases and 9 bases, there was a span of 15 bases. CDR3: CASSFTSGRGEQFF. CDR3 DNA: TGCGCCAGCAGCTTTACCAGCGGCCGGGGTGAGCAGTTCTTC.

The chain has TRBV2 and TRBJ1-2; no clear D. Germline V lookup: CDR1 SNHLY, CDR2 FYNNEI. The CDR3 length is 13 residues. Deletions cut 7 bases from V and 0 bases from J, with 9 bases between. The CDR3: CASTQQPNYGYTF. The DNA for the CDR3 is TGTGCCAGCACCCAGCAGCCTAACTATGGCTACACCTTC.

This chain links TRBV5-1 with TRBJ2-2; 7 bases are shared with TRBD2. In germline, CDR1 is SGHRS, CDR2 YFSETQ. This CDR3 has 16 residues. The J segment lost 2 bases and the V segment lost 2 bases, leaving 6 bases of the junction unmatched. CDR3 loop: CASSFITSANTGELFF. CDR3 DNA: TGCGCCAGCAGCTTCATCACTAGCGCAAACACCGGGGAGCTGTTTTTT. Complete variable domain (other parts from reference TRBV5-1 and TRBJ2-2): KAGVTQTPRYLIKTRGQQVTLSCSPISGHRSVSWYQQTPGQGLQFLFEYFSETQRNKGNFPGRFSGRQFSNSRSEMNVSTLELGDSALYLCASSFITSANTGELFFGEGSRLTVL.

The chain carries TRBV18 and TRBJ1-1; no clear D gene. The CDR3 has 14 residues. V gave up 1 base and J gave up 3 bases, with 9 bases separating them. Germline-derived CDR1 and CDR2 are KGHSH and LQKENI. This CDR3 reads CASSPQGLDTEAFF. CDR3 sequence (DNA): TGTGCCAGCTCACCACAAGGACTGGACACTGAAGCTTTCTTT. Using reference TRBV18 and TRBJ1-1 for the parts outside the CDR3, the full variable domain is NAGVMQNPRHLVRRRGQEARLRCSPMKGHSHVYWYRQLPEEGLKFMVYLQKENIIDESGMPKERFSAEFPKEGPSILRIQQVVRGDSAAYFCASSPQGLDTEAFFGQGTRLTVV.

The sample holds a few counts of this clone. V gene TRBV27 combines with J gene TRBJ2-7, with TRBD1 matching 9 bases. V was pared by 6 bases and J by 8 bases, with 8 bases of the junction left unmatched. The CDR3 is 13 amino acids. Germline CDR1 is MNHEY and CDR2 is SMNVEV (reference sequence). CDR3 region: CASRPGQGSKQYF. DNA for the CDR3: TGTGCCAGCAGACCGGGACAGGGCAGCAAGCAGTACTTC.